The 30 T cell receptor beta chains in this list originate from one sample, sequenced in a study of blood T cell repertoires in COVID-19. TCRdb's copy holds only in-frame clones and misses some; the assay was immunoSEQ multiplex PCR. This table has roughly 200,000 clones, about 90% appearing once. The sample consisted of peripheral blood. These receptors were taken from a man aged 50 to 59 with acute or convalescent COVID-19.

J is TRBJ1-6 and V is TRBV27, with TRBD1 identical over 9 bases. The ends lost 6 bases at V and 9 bases at J; junction bases unmatched: 9. Germline lookup yields CDR1 MNHEY and CDR2 SMNVEV (reference sequence). There are 15 residues in the CDR3. CDR3 nucleotide sequence: TGTGCCAGCAGATCACCGGGACAGGGACCTTCACCCCTCCACTTT. Protein: CASRSPGQGPSPLHF.

The chain uses TRBV28 and TRBJ1-2, with TRBD1 identical over 7 bases. Trimming cost V 2 bases and J 3 bases; bases outside gene matches: 12. Germline CDR1 is MDHEN and CDR2 is SYDVKM. There are 17 residues in the CDR3. CDR3 protein: CASSLLQGHLKDYGYTF. In nucleotides, the CDR3 is TGTGCCAGCAGTTTACTACAGGGGCACCTTAAAGACTATGGCTACACCTTC.

The rearrangement uses TRBV2 and TRBJ1-4, with D hard to call. Germline V gene sequence: CDR1 SNHLY, CDR2 FYNNEI. The CDR3 length is 12 residues. Trimming removed 7 bases from V and 6 bases from J, with 9 bases in between. CDR3 in DNA: TGTGCCAGCATGAGATACGATGAAAAACTGTTTTTT. Its translation: CASMRYDEKLFF.

This clone appeared a single time. The chain employs TRBV19 and TRBJ2-7; TRBD1 aligns across 8 bases. The CDR3 totals 13 residues. CDR1 and CDR2 from the germline V gene are LNHDA and SQIVND (reference sequence). J gave up 7 bases and V 5 bases, and 7 bases lay outside the gene matches. The CDR3 DNA reads as TGTGCCAGTAGTTCCCAGGGGGCTGAAGAGCAGTACTTC. This encodes CASSSQGAEEQYF.

The gene calls are TRBV7-3 and TRBJ2-1; 7 nucleotides line up with TRBD1. V lost 3 bases and J lost 7; bases outside the gene matches: 3. This CDR3 spans 13 amino acids. Germline assignment: CDR1 SGHTA and CDR2 FQGTGA. The CDR3 loop is CASSLDRHNEQFF. The CDR3 DNA follows: TGTGCCAGCAGCTTGGACAGGCATAATGAGCAGTTCTTC.

The V gene is TRBV3-1 (or the pseudogene TRBV3-2), the J gene TRBJ2-2; D unclear. Trimming took 3 bases from V and 9 from J, leaving 11 bases between them. Germline V gene lookup returns CDR1 LGHDT and CDR2 YNNKEL (reference sequence). This CDR3 is 13 amino acids long. The CDR3: CASSQTGTRELFF. In DNA, the CDR3 is TGTGCCAGCAGCCAGACGGGTACTCGGGAGCTGTTTTTT.

The V call is TRBV6-2 or TRBV6-3, the J call TRBJ2-2; D uncertain. This CDR3 has 19 residues. V lost 2 bases and J lost 6, with 25 bases in between. Germline CDR1 reads MNHEY; CDR2 reads SVGEGT. CDR3 protein: CASSYDRSRSTYSPGELFF. Written as DNA, the CDR3 is TGTGCCAGCAGTTACGACCGATCAAGGAGCACCTACTCACCCGGGGAGCTGTTTTTT.

This clone was seen a handful of times. The rearrangement uses TRBV20-1 and TRBJ1-6, with 8 bases that match TRBD1. J gave up 11 bases and V 5 bases, and 2 bases lay outside the gene matches. The germline V gene encodes CDR1 DFQATT and CDR2 SNEGSKA (reference sequence). The CDR3 is made up of 11 amino acids. The CDR3 DNA is TGCAGTGCTCGGGACAGGACACCCCTCCACTTT. Amino acid sequence: CSARDRTPLHF.

V and J are TRBV5-1 and TRBJ2-7; TRBD1 might be the D (6 bases). The CDR3 contains 15 residues. Germline V gene lookup returns CDR1 SGHRS and CDR2 YFSETQ. V was pared by 1 base and J by 3 bases, with 14 bases between. DNA of the CDR3: TGCGCCAGCAGCTTGTTGCAGGGGATGAACTACGAGCAGTACTTC. This translates into CASSLLQGMNYEQYF.

This clone showed up just a few times. The V gene is TRBV10-1, the J gene TRBJ2-7; 13 bases line up with TRBD2. J lost 3 bases, V lost 2 bases, and 1 base had no gene match. Germline V gene data show CDR1 as WNHNN and CDR2 as SYGVQD (reference sequence). This CDR3 is built from 15 residues. The CDR3 is CASSETSGRVYEQYF. The CDR3 DNA is TGCGCCAGCAGTGAGACTAGCGGGAGGGTCTACGAGCAGTACTTC.

The genes are TRBV4-2 and TRBJ2-3, with 7 bases lining up with TRBD1. Unmatched junction bases numbered 7, after V lost 4 bases and J lost 3 bases. CDR1 and CDR2 from the germline V gene are LGHNA and YNFKEQ. The CDR3 extends over 15 amino acids. CDR3 DNA sequence: TGTGCCAGCAGCCTTGGACAGGTTCATACAGATACGCAGTATTTT. Protein sequence: CASSLGQVHTDTQYF.

The V gene is TRBV7-9, the J gene TRBJ1-4; 7 bases are a match to TRBD1. CDR3 length: 16 residues. With 2 bases clipped from V and 6 bases from J, the junction kept 9 bases outside the gene matches. Germline values: CDR1 SEHNR, CDR2 FQNEAQ (reference sequence). This CDR3 is CASSLRKTGRDEKLFF. The CDR3 nucleotides are TGTGCCAGCAGCTTACGGAAGACAGGGCGGGATGAAAAACTGTTTTTT.

V gene TRBV3-1 (or the pseudogene TRBV3-2) combines with J gene TRBJ1-3, with D perhaps matching TRBD1 (6 bases). This CDR3 is built from 13 residues. Between the trimmed V and J ends, which lost 3 bases and 8 bases, there was a span of 11 bases. Looked up from germline, CDR1 is LGHDT and CDR2 is YNNKEL (reference sequence). The CDR3 DNA reads as TGTGCCAGCAGCCATAGGGGGGGGGACACCATATATTTT. It codes for CASSHRGGDTIYF.

This clone was seen once. This chain uses TRBV10-3 with TRBJ1-2, with 8 nucleotides matching TRBD1. CDR1 ENHRY and CDR2 SYGVKD come from the germline V gene. The CDR3 spans 13 residues. Unmatched junction bases numbered 1, after V lost 2 bases and J lost 5 bases. CDR3: CAISEGDRYGYTF. CDR3 in DNA: TGTGCCATCAGTGAGGGGGACAGGTATGGCTACACCTTC.

The rearrangement links TRBV10-3 to TRBJ1-5, with D tentatively TRBD1 (5 bases). Germline CDR1 and CDR2: ENHRY and SYGVKD. Trimming took 6 bases from V and 0 from J, leaving 12 bases between them. The CDR3 length is 15 residues. This CDR3 is CAISVGEYSNQPQHF. CDR3 in DNA: TGTGCCATCAGCGTAGGGGAATATAGCAATCAGCCCCAGCATTTT.

The rearrangement links TRBV6-5 to TRBJ2-1, with a possible D match to TRBD1 (5 bases). Germline CDR1 and CDR2: MNHEY and SVGAGI. The length of the CDR3 is 16 residues. V was clipped by 2 bases and J by 6 bases, with 17 bases between them. This chain's CDR3 is CASSYVRTTWGNEQFF. CDR3 coding DNA: TGTGCCAGCAGTTACGTTCGGACAACCTGGGGCAATGAGCAGTTCTTC.

V is TRBV6-6 and J is TRBJ2-3; a weak D match, TRBD1 (6 bases). The germline V and J ends were trimmed by 5 bases and 3 bases, with 12 bases remaining between them. The CDR3 covers 14 residues. Germline V lookup: CDR1 MNHNY, CDR2 SVGAGI (reference sequence). This chain's CDR3 is CASSLRGSTDTQYF. The CDR3 DNA is TGTGCCAGCAGTCTCAGGGGTTCGACAGATACGCAGTATTTT.

This rearrangement joins TRBV27 to TRBJ2-3, with 10 bases aligning to TRBD2. The CDR3 runs to 15 residues. Germline CDR1 MNHEY, CDR2 SMNVEV (reference sequence). With 3 bases clipped from V and 6 bases from J, the junction kept 6 bases outside the gene matches. CDR3 region: CASSLGGLAWDTQYF. In nucleotides, the CDR3 is TGTGCCAGCAGTTTGGGGGGACTAGCGTGGGATACGCAGTATTTT.

Comments on this clone: A junction end diverges from the germline sequence, so it may reflect a read error. The chain has TRBV11-2 and TRBJ2-1; 9 bases are shared with TRBD2. Germline lookup yields CDR1 SGHAT and CDR2 FQNNGV. The CDR3 contains 15 residues. The CDR3 protein is CASSSGTSSFNEQFF. In DNA form, the CDR3 reads TGTGCCAGCAGCTCCGGGACTAGCTCCTTCAATGAGCAGTTCTTC. Filled out from reference TRBV11-2 and TRBJ2-1, the complete variable domain reads EAGVAQSPRYKIIEKRQSVAFWCNPISGHATLYWYQQILGQGPKLLIQFQNNGVVDDSQLPKDRFSAERLKGVDSTLKIQPAKLEDSAVYLCASSSGTSSFNEQFFGPGTRLTVL.

The CDR3 DNA reads TGCGCCAGCAGCCAAGAAGCCCTGACAGGGTCTCCCTACAATGAGCAGTTCTTC. As protein: CASSQEALTGSPYNEQFF. V is TRBV4-1 and J is TRBJ2-1, with 7 bases aligning to TRBD1. The V gene's germline CDR1 is MGHRA and CDR2 YSYEKL. This CDR3 has 18 residues. The V gene end was trimmed by 0 bases and the J gene end by 2 bases; junction bases not matched to a gene: 10.

The V gene is TRBV18, the J gene TRBJ2-7, with 8 bases lining up with TRBD1. The CDR3 has 16 residues. V lost 0 bases to trimming and J lost 3 bases; unmatched junction nucleotides: 7. Germline CDR1 and CDR2: KGHSH and LQKENI. CDR3 region: CASSPPAGQGDYEQYF. CDR3 in DNA: TGTGCCAGCTCACCACCTGCCGGACAGGGAGACTACGAGCAGTACTTC.

This rearrangement joins TRBV7-9 to TRBJ2-3, with 12 nucleotides matching TRBD1. Looked up from germline, CDR1 is SEHNR and CDR2 is FQNEAQ (reference sequence). The CDR3 extends over 13 amino acids. The ends lost 8 bases at V and 6 bases at J; junction bases unmatched: 3. CDR3 nucleotide sequence: TGTGCCAGCCGGGACAGGGGGCTTGATACGCAGTATTTT. Translated, it gives CASRDRGLDTQYF.

The chain employs TRBV19 and TRBJ2-2; weak D call: TRBD1 (6 bases). CDR1 is LNHDA, CDR2 SQIVND, per germline (reference sequence). The CDR3 is made up of 16 amino acids. Deletions cut 2 bases from V and 4 bases from J, with 14 bases between. CDR3 protein: CASSIKAGASTGELFF. Written as DNA, the CDR3 is TGTGCCAGTAGTATAAAGGCAGGGGCGAGCACCGGGGAGCTGTTTTTT.

This clone was counted once. The CDR3, as DNA: TGCGCCAGCTTGCCGAGTGGTGTGCAGTTCTTC. It yields the protein CASLPSGVQFF. This rearrangement joins TRBV23-1 to TRBJ2-1; D unclear. TRBV23-1 is noted as an ORF with a role that remains uncertain. The V and J ends lost 8 bases and 12 bases respectively, with 14 bases between them. The CDR3 spans 11 residues.

The chain carries TRBV4-2 and TRBJ2-1; 10 nucleotides line up with TRBD2. The CDR3 has 16 residues. V shed 1 base and J 8 bases; nucleotides not matched to a gene: 8. In germline, CDR1 is LGHNA, CDR2 YNFKEQ. The CDR3 loop reads CASSQGAGGHIDEQFF. As DNA, the CDR3 is TGTGCCAGCAGCCAAGGAGCGGGGGGGCATATAGATGAGCAGTTCTTC.

This chain connects TRBV20-1 to TRBJ1-2, with TRBD1 identical over 7 bases. Germline CDR1 reads DFQATT; CDR2 reads SNEGSKA (reference sequence). The CDR3 covers 14 residues. With 3 bases clipped from V and 4 bases from J, the junction kept 8 bases outside the gene matches. CDR3 in amino acids: CSASKGAGTYGYTF. The CDR3 DNA follows: TGCAGTGCTAGTAAGGGGGCTGGGACCTATGGCTACACCTTC.

The J gene is TRBJ1-6, the V gene TRBV5-3, with a possible D match to TRBD1 (5 bases). TRBV5-3 is labeled an ORF, and its function is uncertain. This CDR3 comprises 17 residues. V was clipped by 4 bases and J by 0 bases, with 14 bases between them. In DNA form, the CDR3 reads TGTGCCAGAAGCGTTGACAGAAATAGCTCCTATAATTCACCCCTCCACTTT. It yields the protein CARSVDRNSSYNSPLHF.

V gene TRBV5-1 combines with J gene TRBJ2-1; 7 nucleotides agree with TRBD1. Per germline, CDR1 SGHRS and CDR2 YFSETQ. CDR3 length: 13 amino acids. J lost 10 bases, V lost 0 bases, and 4 bases had no gene match. CDR3 DNA: TGCGCCAGCAGCTTGGAGGGGGCAGACGAGCAGTTCTTC. It is translated as CASSLEGADEQFF.

The chain employs TRBV30 and TRBJ1-5; D uncertain. Germline V gene lookup returns CDR1 GTSNPN and CDR2 SVGIG (reference sequence). This CDR3 has 13 residues. V dropped 2 bases and J dropped 11 bases, with 16 bases sitting between them. The CDR3 loop is CAWSNSIVQAQHF. DNA of the CDR3: TGTGCCTGGAGTAACTCCATTGTGCAGGCCCAGCATTTT. The full variable domain, with the rest looked up from reference TRBV30 and TRBJ1-5, is SQTIHQWPATLVQPVGSPLSLECTVEGTSNPNLYWYRQAAGRGLQLLFYSVGIGQISSEVPQNLSASRPQDRQFILSSKKLLLSDSGFYLCAWSNSIVQAQHFGDGTRLSIL.

This clone was counted a single time. V usage is TRBV12-3 or TRBV12-4 and J usage is TRBJ2-2; D is undetermined. This CDR3 is built from 13 residues. V lost 7 bases and J lost 6, with 12 bases in between. For the CDR3, the DNA is TGTGCCAGCACCCCCCTAGTGTCCGGGGAGCTGTTTTTT. As protein: CASTPLVSGELFF.